This TCR beta chain was sequenced during a study of Graves' ophthalmopathy and Graves' hyperthyroidism listed by TCRdb under 2018. For the wider study: Stable hyperthyroidism was defined as no progression to ophthalmopathy within 18 months of follow-up. The study used signatures of the TCR beta repertoire to tell Graves' ophthalmopathy apart from Graves' hyperthyroidism and to predict which patients would progress to ophthalmopathy. In total, 135 blood samples were TCR-sequenced: approximately 40 ophthalmopathy, some 75 hyperthyroidism and approximately 17 hyperthyroidism-to-ophthalmopathy patients. In about 6 hyperthyroidism patients, the T-cell repertoire of thyroid tissue was compared with the T-cell repertoire of blood. An independent validation cohort comprised 18 hyperthyroidism patients and over 15 patients who later progressed from hyperthyroidism to ophthalmopathy. Once sampling was done, hyperthyroidism patients were given methimazole at a starting dose of 30 mg daily, while ophthalmopathy patients were given high-dose intravenous methylprednisolone. To explore V-J signatures that distinguish ophthalmopathy from hyperthyroidism, a discovery set of more than 90 patients was enrolled, made up of 40 to 45 with ophthalmopathy and some 58 with stable hyperthyroidism.

Hyperthyroidism patients were newly diagnosed, were aged 18 to 65 years, and had a disease duration under 2 months. Anyone with other autoimmune diseases, uncontrolled infections, pregnancy or lactation was excluded from the study. Diagnosis was based on clinical symptoms, serum thyroxine, TRAb, thyroid ultrasound and orbital computed tomography. Trizol reagent was used to extract the total RNA, and its quality was then checked on an Agilent 2100 Bioanalyzer. This clonotype has at least ten counts. Its binding antigen is unknown. No quality values exist for individual bases; no much larger clone is one base distant. For repertoire sequencing, TCR beta CDR3 regions were amplified from RNA transcripts. The first round was an RT-PCR using HTBI primers with the Qiagen OneStep RT-PCR kit, and this first round was followed by a second-round multiplex PCR, then size selection and purification. Libraries were sequenced paired-end with 100 bp reads on an Illumina HiSeq2000. On the study's bioinformatics: SOAPnuke was used for read processing, and reads with adapters, uncalled bases, a mean Phred below 15, or no exact constant-primer or identifier match were discarded. COPE v1.2.5 was used to merge the high-quality paired reads. Each unique nucleotide sequence was treated as a clonotype, and MiTCR v1.1 was used to align the clonotypes to the IMGT TRB V, D and J references. The analysis was limited to V-J combinations with a frequency above 0.0001, which together covered 99.2% of repertoires. For each V-J combination, a TCR clonal expansion and chaos score was defined as F50 clonal expansion divided by the chaos observed in the TCRdist matrix. Welch's t-statistics and random forest were used to reduce features to more than ten V-J combinations, which were fed into a naive Bayes classifier. Thyroid-blood repertoire similarity was quantified with the Morisita-Horn index. Using fastp trimming at Q25 and MiXCR clonotype assembly, TCRdb reanalyzed the public sequencing data and kept in-frame beta chains. Rows matching on CDR3 protein sequence are summarized as one entry with the most common DNA and genes. TCRdb, not the original authors, processed these V and J calls. In this sample the table shows approximately 1.2 million distinct CDR3 sequences, approximately 35% of which occur a single time. The ten largest account for around 10% of the sample.

V loses 3 bases of germline sequence and J loses 0 bases, and the interval between the two ends is 9 bases. The germline V gene (reference sequence) gives CDR1 as DFQATT and CDR2 as SNEGSKA. From cysteine to phenylalanine, the CDR3 is 13 amino acids long. Only the CDR3 region is kept as DNA, spanning 39 bases read in frame from base 1. Overall results and qualifications from the work: Sample size was not predetermined statistically, and investigators were not blinded to group allocation. Among expanded thyroid clonotypes with frequency above 0.001, most also showed up in blood, which suggests that blood repertoires may reflect the thyroid immune response. Ophthalmopathy was separated from stable hyperthyroidism by the 13-signature model with more than 85% sensitivity and 81% to 84% specificity in cross-validation and with 80%/75% in the test set. In validation, the model predicted ophthalmopathy progression with more than 70% sensitivity and roughly 78% specificity; approximately 12 predicted patients were CT-confirmed with GO in a median of 6.5 months.

The sequencing sample was made of peripheral blood or thyroid tissue (not recorded which). The source is an adult man with Graves' hyperthyroidism. The rearrangement joined TRBV20-1 to TRBJ2-7; TRBD1 is possibly the D segment (6 matching bases). DNA sequence: TGCAGTGCTAGCAGGGGATTCTCCTACGAGCAGTACTTC. This is translated as CSASRGFSYEQYF.